This is a list of T cell receptor beta chains from one sample in a study of blood T cell repertoires in COVID-19. Clones were sequenced by immunoSEQ multiplex PCR, and TCRdb holds only the in-frame ones, with some missing. Here the sample spans 70,000 or so clones, about 91% being singletons. Specimen: peripheral blood. The source is a woman aged 45-60 years with acute or convalescent COVID-19. The CDR3 runs from the conserved cysteine through the conserved F or W. A D gene is named only where the DNA matches it firmly. Some rows have no size entry. The others give once, few or many, or a class for an expanded clone.

J gene | V gene | D gene | clone size | CDR3 protein | CDR3 DNA
TRBJ2-1 | TRBV7-2 | NA | NA | CASRQTGSEEQFF | TGTGCCAGCAGGCAGACGGGGTCTGAGGAGCAGTTCTTC
TRBJ1-5 | TRBV7-8 | NA | NA | CASSPGDRNQPQHF | TGTGCCAGCAGCCCCGGAGATCGCAATCAGCCCCAGCATTTT
TRBJ1-3 | TRBV5-1 | TRBD1 | NA | CASMDGTAGNTIYF | TGCGCCAGCATGGACGGGACAGCTGGAAACACCATATATTTT
TRBJ1-2 | TRBV5-1 | TRBD1 | NA | CASSVEQGVRGYTF | TGCGCCAGCAGCGTGGAGCAGGGGGTACGTGGCTACACCTTC
TRBJ2-3 | TRBV30 | TRBD2 | NA | CAWSAVAGADTQYF | TGTGCCTGGAGTGCGGTAGCGGGAGCAGATACGCAGTATTTT
TRBJ1-4 | TRBV10-3 | NA | NA | CAISGGPNEKLFF | TGTGCCATCAGTGGGGGCCCGAATGAAAAACTGTTTTTT
TRBJ2-1 | TRBV5-1 | NA | NA | CASSPYTGNEQFF | TGCGCCAGCAGCCCGTATACCGGGAATGAGCAGTTCTTC
TRBJ2-1 | TRBV3-1/TRBV3-2 | TRBD1 | NA | CASSPGQGWPNEQFF | TGTGCCAGCAGCCCGGGACAGGGGTGGCCCAATGAGCAGTTCTTC
TRBJ1-1 | TRBV7-2 | NA | NA | CASRMVISSIAFF | TGTGCCAGCCGAATGGTAATTTCCAGTATAGCTTTCTTT
TRBJ2-7 | TRBV7-9 | NA | NA | CASSLSGALPYEQYF | TGTGCCAGCAGCTTGAGCGGAGCCCTCCCTTACGAGCAGTACTTC
TRBJ1-3 | TRBV19 | NA | NA | CASSGIYGNTIYF | TGTGCCAGTAGCGGGATATACGGAAACACCATATATTTT
TRBJ1-5 | TRBV20-1 | NA | NA | CSASKENQPQHF | TGCAGTGCTAGTAAGGAGAATCAGCCCCAGCATTTT
TRBJ1-1 | TRBV19 | NA | NA | CASSIDFSNTEAFF | TGTGCCAGTAGTATAGACTTCTCGAACACTGAAGCTTTCTTT
TRBJ2-3 | TRBV25-1 | NA | NA | CASSDHTASTDTQYF | TGTGCCAGCAGTGATCATACTGCTAGCACAGATACGCAGTATTTT
TRBJ1-6 | TRBV6-2/TRBV6-3 | TRBD1 | NA | CASSDRGLSPLHF | TGTGCCAGCAGTGACAGGGGGCTTTCACCCCTCCACTTT
TRBJ2-3 | TRBV14 | TRBD1 | NA | CASSRVPGQGLDTQYF | TGTGCCAGCAGCCGAGTACCGGGACAGGGTCTTGATACGCAGTATTTT
TRBJ1-1 | TRBV3-1/TRBV3-2 | TRBD1 | NA | CASSLSGGRTEAFF | TGTGCCAGCAGCCTATCAGGGGGTCGGACTGAAGCTTTCTTT
TRBJ2-6 | TRBV5-6 | NA | NA | CASSVGPGEAGANVLTF | TGTGCCAGCAGCGTTGGACCAGGGGAAGCTGGGGCCAACGTCCTGACTTTC
TRBJ1-4 | TRBV6-6 | TRBD1 | NA | CASSPRKGQTVATNEKLFF | TGTGCCAGCAGTCCAAGAAAGGGACAGACAGTAGCAACTAATGAAAAACTGTTTTTT
TRBJ1-6 | TRBV5-1 | NA | once | CASSPRGVYNSPLHF | TGCGCCAGCAGCCCCCGGGGGGTTTATAATTCACCCCTCCACTTT
TRBJ1-5 | TRBV28 | TRBD1 | NA | CASRPGTVNQPQHF | TGTGCCAGTCGACCTGGGACAGTCAATCAGCCCCAGCATTTT
TRBJ1-2 | TRBV28 | NA | once | CASSFQLEAGYTF | TGTGCCAGCAGTTTCCAACTGGAGGCTGGCTACACCTTC
TRBJ1-4 | TRBV9 | NA | few | CASSVADKNEKLFF | TGTGCCAGCAGCGTAGCGGACAAAAATGAAAAACTGTTTTTT
TRBJ2-1 | TRBV6-4 | TRBD1 | NA | CASSERQGPYNEQFF | TGTGCCAGCAGTGAAAGACAGGGTCCCTACAATGAGCAGTTCTTC
TRBJ1-1 | TRBV7-9 | NA | NA | CASSFDPGWKNTEAFF | TGTGCCAGCAGCTTTGACCCAGGTTGGAAGAACACTGAAGCTTTCTTT
TRBJ1-1 | TRBV20-1 | NA | few | CSAMYREAFF | TGCAGTGCTATGTACAGGGAAGCTTTCTTT
TRBJ2-7 | TRBV7-9 | TRBD1 | NA | CASSLGGTGAYEQYF | TGTGCCAGCAGCTTAGGTGGGACAGGGGCCTACGAGCAGTACTTC
TRBJ2-1 | TRBV5-1 | NA | NA | CASSLGGVELVYNEQFF | TGCGCCAGCAGCTTAGGGGGGGTTGAACTAGTCTACAATGAGCAGTTCTTC
TRBJ1-1 | TRBV2 | NA | NA | CASMRDWGTEAFF | TGTGCCAGCATGCGGGACTGGGGAACTGAAGCTTTCTTT
TRBJ1-3 | TRBV6-5 | NA | NA | CASSTTLRGGNTIYF | TGTGCCAGCAGTACCACCCTCAGGGGAGGAAACACCATATATTTT
TRBJ2-7 | TRBV9 | NA | NA | CASSPQVDNYEQYF | TGTGCCAGCAGTCCTCAGGTGGACAACTACGAGCAGTACTTC
TRBJ2-1 | TRBV23-1 | NA | NA | CASPQGDGEQFF | TGCGCCAGCCCCCAAGGGGATGGAGAGCAGTTCTTC
TRBJ2-7 | TRBV6-4 | TRBD2 | NA | CASSVLAGDNYEQYF | TGTGCCAGCAGTGTGTTGGCGGGAGACAACTACGAGCAGTACTTC
TRBJ1-4 | TRBV30 | TRBD1 | few | CAWSTKTGANEKLFF | TGTGCCTGGAGTACCAAGACAGGGGCTAATGAAAAACTGTTTTTT
TRBJ1-3 | TRBV5-4 | TRBD1 | NA | CASSLTGVGNTIYF | TGTGCCAGCAGCTTGACAGGGGTTGGAAACACCATATATTTT
TRBJ1-2 | TRBV6-5 | NA | NA | CASSYIAGRAHGYTF | TGTGCCAGCAGTTACATAGCGGGTAGGGCACATGGCTACACCTTC
TRBJ1-6 | TRBV6-1 | NA | NA | CASSEANRRNSPLHF | TGTGCCAGCAGTGAGGCGAACAGAAGAAATTCACCCCTCCACTTT
TRBJ2-7 | TRBV5-5 | TRBD2 | NA | CASSLGLEVSYEQYF | TGTGCCAGCAGCCTGGGACTAGAAGTTTCCTACGAGCAGTACTTC
TRBJ1-1 | TRBV11-2 | NA | NA | CASSLMAGAPEAFF | TGTGCCAGCAGCCTAATGGCAGGGGCGCCTGAAGCTTTCTTT
TRBJ2-7 | TRBV7-2 | NA | NA | CASSFRQVTSYEQYF | TGTGCCAGCAGCTTCCGACAGGTCACCTCCTACGAGCAGTACTTC
TRBJ1-5 | TRBV4-3 | TRBD1 | NA | CASSQYRGSNQPQHF | TGCGCCAGCAGCCAATACAGGGGGAGCAATCAGCCCCAGCATTTT
TRBJ1-4 | TRBV19 | NA | once | CASSNPGVGEKLFF | TGTGCCAGTAGTAACCCAGGGGTCGGAGAAAAACTGTTTTTT
TRBJ2-6 | TRBV19 | TRBD1 | NA | CASGSGQGYSGANVLTF | TGTGCCAGTGGCTCGGGACAGGGATACTCTGGGGCCAACGTCCTGACTTTC
TRBJ2-1 | TRBV29-1 | TRBD2 | NA | CSVDPTSGRANEQFF | TGCAGCGTTGACCCGACTAGCGGGAGGGCCAATGAGCAGTTCTTC
TRBJ2-3 | TRBV4-2 | NA | NA | CASSQGGGGIDTQYF | TGTGCCAGCAGCCAAGGAGGAGGGGGCATAGATACGCAGTATTTT
TRBJ1-2 | TRBV11-2 | NA | NA | CASSGGVGVYGYTF | TGTGCCAGCTCGGGGGGCGTGGGGGTCTATGGCTACACCTTC
TRBJ1-1 | TRBV3-1/TRBV3-2 | NA | NA | CASSQTVGPRPAEAFF | TGTGCCAGCAGCCAAACGGTGGGGCCCCGACCGGCTGAAGCTTTCTTT
TRBJ1-2 | TRBV6-5 | NA | NA | CASSYAQGYGYTF | TGTGCCAGCAGTTACGCGCAGGGCTATGGCTACACCTTC
TRBJ2-2 | TRBV11-2 | NA | NA | CASSSTGTGELFF | TGTGCCAGCAGCTCCACAGGGACCGGGGAGCTGTTTTTT
TRBJ2-2 | TRBV7-3 | TRBD1 | NA | CASSSRTGTGELFF | TGTGCCAGCAGCTCCCGGACAGGGACCGGGGAGCTGTTTTTT
TRBJ2-7 | TRBV24-1 | TRBD1 | once | CATHPGQGATYEQYF | TGTGCCACGCATCCGGGACAGGGGGCCACTTACGAGCAGTACTTC
TRBJ1-2 | TRBV5-6 | NA | NA | CASSLVQDYSNYGYTF | TGTGCCAGCAGCTTGGTGCAGGACTACTCTAACTATGGCTACACCTTC
TRBJ2-7 | TRBV7-3 | NA | NA | CASSLVSSYEQYF | TGTGCCAGCAGCTTAGTGAGCTCCTACGAGCAGTACTTC
TRBJ2-3 | TRBV6-1 | TRBD2 | NA | CASSENSGGADTQYF | TGTGCCAGCAGTGAAAATAGCGGGGGGGCAGATACGCAGTATTTT
TRBJ1-1 | TRBV7-9 | NA | NA | CASSPRVFLNTEAFF | TGTGCCAGCAGCCCGCGAGTCTTCCTGAACACTGAAGCTTTCTTT
TRBJ1-1 | TRBV5-5 | NA | NA | CASSFRTESYMNTEAFF | TGTGCCAGCAGCTTTCGGACAGAAAGTTACATGAACACTGAAGCTTTCTTT
TRBJ1-1 | TRBV5-1 | NA | few | CASKSAGVDTEAFF | TGCGCCAGCAAGTCGGCAGGGGTGGACACTGAAGCTTTCTTT
TRBJ2-7 | TRBV5-1 | TRBD2 | NA | CASSTGLAGVYEQYF | TGCGCCAGCAGCACCGGACTAGCGGGGGTCTACGAGCAGTACTTC
TRBJ1-5 | TRBV10-3 | NA | NA | CAISEPPGQPGSNQPQHF | TGTGCCATCAGTGAGCCCCCTGGACAGCCGGGGAGCAATCAGCCCCAGCATTTT